Following are 26 T cell receptor beta chains from one sample sequenced in a study of blood T cell repertoires in COVID-19. TCRdb keeps only in-frame clones here, not all; method: immunoSEQ multiplex PCR. Of around 250,000 clones in the sample, about four fifths were seen once. What was sequenced was peripheral blood. These receptors were collected from a woman younger than 35 with acute or convalescent COVID-19.

This clone appeared a single time. This chain connects TRBV19 to TRBJ2-1, with 10 bases fitting TRBD1. CDR3 size: 15 residues. Germline values: CDR1 LNHDA, CDR2 SQIVND (reference sequence). After removal of 8 bases from V and 8 bases from J, the junction contained 12 bases not matched to a gene. CDR3 loop: CASAPRQGAGDEQFF. CDR3 coding DNA: TGTGCCAGTGCCCCGAGACAGGGGGCAGGGGATGAGCAGTTCTTC.

This clone was counted between two and nine times. The V gene is TRBV5-8, the J gene TRBJ2-5; D may be TRBD2 (6 bases). The CDR3 is 15 residues long. V dropped 0 bases and J dropped 4 bases, with 13 bases sitting between them. Germline lookup yields CDR1 SGHTS and CDR2 YDEGEE. The CDR3: CASSLGQGGGETQYF. The CDR3 DNA reads as TGTGCCAGCAGCTTGGGGCAGGGAGGTGGAGAGACCCAGTACTTC. The variable domain in full, completed from reference TRBV5-8 and TRBJ2-5, reads EAGVTQSPTHLIKTRGQQATLRCSPISGHTSVYWYQQALGLGLQFLLWYDEGEERNRGNFPPRFSGRQFPNYSSELNVNALELEDSALYLCASSLGQGGGETQYFGPGTRLLVL.

As regards this clone: The same CDR3 arises from other DNA sequences in this sample as well. The chain combines TRBV5-1 with TRBJ2-5; 7 bases are shared with TRBD1. J was trimmed by 1 base and V by 0 bases; bases with no gene match: 0. The CDR3 is 14 residues long. Germline V lookup: CDR1 SGHRS, CDR2 YFSETQ. The chain's CDR3 is CASSLGQGQETQYF. In DNA, the CDR3 is TGCGCCAGCAGCTTGGGACAGGGCCAAGAGACCCAGTACTTC.

The V and J genes are TRBV19 and TRBJ2-1, with 10 bases matching TRBD2. V shed 5 bases and J 0 bases; nucleotides not matched to a gene: 10. Germline V CDR1 and CDR2: LNHDA, SQIVND (reference sequence). This CDR3 is 18 amino acids long. CDR3 in DNA: TGTGCCAGTAGTTCTGGGTATAGCGGGAGGAGCTCCTACAATGAGCAGTTCTTC. Translated: CASSSGYSGRSSYNEQFF.

The CDR3 coding sequence is TGTGCCAGCAGCTCACAGGGGGCGGTGCAAGAGACCCAGTACTTC. This codes for CASSSQGAVQETQYF. The chain couples TRBV6-5 to TRBJ2-5, with 9 bases that match TRBD1. Germline V lookup: CDR1 MNHEY, CDR2 SVGAGI. This CDR3 contains 15 residues. V shed 6 bases, J shed 2 bases, and the junction held 7 bases outside the gene matches.

The V gene is TRBV5-4, the J gene TRBJ2-5; D remains unclear. Trimming took off 0 bases at V and 5 bases at J, with 14 bases between the two ends. CDR1 SGHNT and CDR2 YYREEE come from the germline V gene (reference sequence). This CDR3 contains 15 residues. In nucleotides, the CDR3 is TGTGCCAGCAGCTTGGCTGGCACCCATGGTGAGACCCAGTACTTC. Its protein product is CASSLAGTHGETQYF.

The J gene is TRBJ1-5, the V gene TRBV19, with D possibly being TRBD1 (5 bases). The CDR3 has 17 amino acids. Germline V lookup: CDR1 LNHDA, CDR2 SQIVND (reference sequence). V lost 0 bases and J lost 1, with 13 bases in between. This CDR3 is CASSIDPRTQSNQPQHF. For the CDR3, the DNA is TGTGCCAGTAGTATAGACCCGCGGACACAGAGCAATCAGCCCCAGCATTTT.

The chain employs TRBV19 and TRBJ1-3, with D maybe TRBD1 (6 bases). V lost 6 bases and J lost 2, with 14 bases in between. The CDR3 runs to 15 residues. Germline V lookup: CDR1 LNHDA, CDR2 SQIVND (reference sequence). The chain's CDR3 is CASRVTGPPGNTIYF. The CDR3, as DNA: TGTGCCAGTAGGGTTACAGGGCCTCCTGGAAACACCATATATTTT. Using reference TRBV19 and TRBJ1-3 for the parts outside the CDR3, the full variable domain is DGGITQSPKYLFRKEGQNVTLSCEQNLNHDAMYWYRQDPGQGLRLIYYSQIVNDFQKGDIAEGYSVSREKKESFPLTVTSAQKNPTAFYLCASRVTGPPGNTIYFGEGSWLTVV.

In this sample, this clone turned up once. This chain links TRBV7-9 with TRBJ2-7, with TRBD2 as a possible D gene (6 bases). The germline V gene encodes CDR1 SEHNR and CDR2 FQNEAQ (reference sequence). This CDR3 is built from 14 residues. Between the trimmed V and J ends, which lost 6 bases and 2 bases, there was a span of 14 bases. The CDR3 region is CASSSPGETYEQYF. Here the CDR3 DNA reads TGTGCCAGCAGTTCGCCGGGGGAGACCTACGAGCAGTACTTC.

The chain couples TRBV7-6 to TRBJ2-2; perhaps TRBD2 as D (6 bases). The CDR3 covers 15 residues. Trimming cost V 0 bases and J 2 bases, with 7 bases left between them. Germline V gene sequence: CDR1 SGHVS, CDR2 FNYEAQ. DNA for the CDR3: TGTGCCAGCAGCTTAGCGGGAGGAAACACCGGGGAGCTGTTTTTT. This codes for CASSLAGGNTGELFF.

The chain joins TRBV2 to TRBJ1-4; possible D gene TRBD1, 6 bases. This CDR3 has 13 amino acids. Germline CDR1 and CDR2: SNHLY and FYNNEI. V lost 10 bases and J 7 bases, leaving 16 bases between the germline ends. The CDR3 spells CANSQGPSEKLFF. For the CDR3, the DNA is TGTGCCAACTCACAGGGACCTAGTGAAAAACTGTTTTTT.

The chain has TRBV6-2 or TRBV6-3 and TRBJ1-6, with a tentative D call TRBD1 (6 bases). Trimming shortened V by 5 bases and J by 0 bases, and 14 bases separated the two germline ends. Germline CDR1 MNHEY, CDR2 SVGEGT. The CDR3 runs 17 residues. In DNA, the CDR3 is TGTGCCAGCAGTCTACAGGGAATGCTCTCCTATAATTCACCCCTCCACTTT. Protein product: CASSLQGMLSYNSPLHF.

This chain uses TRBV14 with TRBJ2-1, with 7 bases matching TRBD1. V lost 4 bases, J lost 2 bases, and 5 bases stayed unmatched. The germline gives CDR1 SGHDN, CDR2 FVKESK. The CDR3 is 15 amino acids. The CDR3 DNA sequence: TGTGCCAGCAGCCCCGACAGGGTCCCCTACAATGAGCAGTTCTTC. This codes for CASSPDRVPYNEQFF.

The chain is built from TRBV6-6 and TRBJ2-5; no firm D call. With 2 bases removed from V and 1 base from J, the gap between germline ends came to 14 bases. Germline V lookup: CDR1 MNHNY, CDR2 SVGAGI (reference sequence). The CDR3 is made up of 16 amino acids. The chain's CDR3 is CASSYPETYRQETQYF. Here the CDR3 DNA reads TGTGCCAGCAGTTACCCTGAAACATACCGCCAAGAGACCCAGTACTTC.

The V gene is TRBV7-2, the J gene TRBJ2-7; possible D gene TRBD2, 5 bases. The CDR3 covers 13 residues. Trimming left V 5 bases short and J 4 bases short, with 12 bases between. The germline V gene has CDR1 SGHTA and CDR2 FQGNSA. CDR3 loop: CASSPWSGYEQYF. CDR3 DNA sequence: TGTGCCAGCAGCCCCTGGAGCGGTTACGAGCAGTACTTC.

The chain recombines TRBV7-8 with TRBJ2-3, with D perhaps matching TRBD2 (5 bases). The CDR3 loop spans 17 amino acids. With 2 bases removed from V and 1 base from J, the gap between germline ends came to 16 bases. The germline V gene encodes CDR1 SGHVS and CDR2 FQNEAQ. CDR3 DNA sequence: TGTGCCAGCAGCTTAATTCGTCCGGGGAAAGGCACAGATACGCAGTATTTT. Translating gives CASSLIRPGKGTDTQYF.

The chain employs TRBV28 and TRBJ2-7, with TRBD1 identical over 7 bases. After removal of 4 bases from V and 0 bases from J, the junction contained 6 bases not matched to a gene. Germline lookup yields CDR1 MDHEN and CDR2 SYDVKM. This CDR3 spans 15 amino acids. CDR3 bases: TGTGCCAGCAGTTCCGCCGGGACAGACTCCTACGAGCAGTACTTC. It yields the protein CASSSAGTDSYEQYF.

V is TRBV27 and J is TRBJ2-7; 10 nucleotides agree with TRBD2. V trimming: 5 bases; J trimming: 4 bases; junction bases outside the gene matches: 5. The CDR3 length is 14 residues. Germline assignment: CDR1 MNHEY and CDR2 SMNVEV (reference sequence). The CDR3 loop is CASSPSGSGYEQYF. CDR3 sequence (DNA): TGTGCCAGCAGTCCTAGCGGGAGTGGGTACGAGCAGTACTTC.

The rearrangement joins TRBV28 to TRBJ2-1; weak D call: TRBD2 (6 bases). CDR3 length equals 16 residues. The ends were cut back, 7 bases at V and 0 bases at J, with 16 bases in the middle. From germline, CDR1 is MDHEN and CDR2 SYDVKM. The CDR3 DNA reads as TGTGCCAGCACCAGTCAGCGGGCACGCTCCTACAATGAGCAGTTCTTC. It is translated as CASTSQRARSYNEQFF.

This sequence joins TRBV4-3 and TRBJ1-6; 8 nucleotides align to TRBD1. The CDR3 has 15 amino acids. J gave up 9 bases and V 2 bases, and 6 bases lay outside the gene matches. The V gene's germline CDR1 is LGHNA and CDR2 YSLEER. The CDR3 coding sequence is TGCGCCAGCAGCCAATCGGACAGGGACGGTTCACCCCTCCACTTT. Protein product: CASSQSDRDGSPLHF.

The chain is built from TRBV23-1 and TRBJ2-5, with TRBD1 as a possible D gene (5 bases). TRBV23-1 is labeled an ORF, and its function is uncertain. The ends were cut back, 0 bases at V and 5 bases at J, with 10 bases in the middle. The CDR3 runs 14 residues. CDR3 region: CASSQSQGKETQYF. The CDR3 DNA reads TGCGCCAGCAGTCAATCGCAGGGAAAGGAGACCCAGTACTTC.

The rearrangement uses TRBV30 and TRBJ1-2, with TRBD1 matching over 8 bases. This CDR3 has 12 amino acids. J was trimmed by 7 bases and V by 4 bases; bases with no gene match: 5. Germline CDR1 GTSNPN, CDR2 SVGIG (reference sequence). The CDR3 DNA sequence: TGTGCCTGGAATCCAGGGGGCCCTGGCTACACCTTC. Its translation: CAWNPGGPGYTF. Filled out from reference TRBV30 and TRBJ1-2, the complete variable domain reads SQTIHQWPATLVQPVGSPLSLECTVEGTSNPNLYWYRQAAGRGLQLLFYSVGIGQISSEVPQNLSASRPQDRQFILSSKKLLLSDSGFYLCAWNPGGPGYTFGSGTRLTVV.

The sample holds a few counts of this clone. The V and J genes are TRBV30 and TRBJ1-2; D call uncertain. Germline V lookup: CDR1 GTSNPN, CDR2 SVGIG (reference sequence). Trimming took 0 bases from V and 7 from J, leaving 9 bases between them. This CDR3 has 12 amino acids. The CDR3 sequence is CAWSVIGGGYTF. CDR3 DNA sequence: TGTGCCTGGAGTGTAATTGGAGGTGGCTACACCTTC.

The rearrangement links TRBV7-3 to TRBJ1-6; D is uncertain. Per germline, CDR1 SGHTA and CDR2 FQGTGA. The V and J ends lost 4 bases and 4 bases respectively, with 8 bases between them. The CDR3 is 14 amino acids. CDR3 sequence: CASSYGEYNSPLHF. CDR3 DNA sequence: TGTGCCAGCAGCTACGGGGAGTATAATTCACCCCTCCACTTT.

The chain recombines TRBV4-1 with TRBJ2-7; no clear D. The CDR3 length is 12 residues. Germline loops: CDR1 MGHRA, CDR2 YSYEKL. Trimming removed 3 bases at V and 3 bases at J, with 6 bases between. The CDR3 DNA follows: TGCGCCAGCAGCCAGTCCAGCTACGAGCAGTACTTC. Amino acid sequence: CASSQSSYEQYF.

The V call is TRBV28, the J call TRBJ1-1; 10 bases line up with TRBD1. The germline gives CDR1 MDHEN, CDR2 SYDVKM. J lost 3 bases, V lost 8 bases, and 12 bases had no gene match. There are 16 residues in the CDR3. CDR3 DNA: TGTGCCAGCCGCACGGGTTCAGGGACAGGGGACACTGAAGCTTTCTTT. Protein sequence: CASRTGSGTGDTEAFF. Filled out from reference TRBV28 and TRBJ1-1, the complete variable domain reads DVKVTQSSRYLVKRTGEKVFLECVQDMDHENMFWYRQDPGLGLRLIYFSYDVKMKEKGDIPEGYSVSREKKERFSLILESASTNQTSMYLCASRTGSGTGDTEAFFGQGTRLTVV.